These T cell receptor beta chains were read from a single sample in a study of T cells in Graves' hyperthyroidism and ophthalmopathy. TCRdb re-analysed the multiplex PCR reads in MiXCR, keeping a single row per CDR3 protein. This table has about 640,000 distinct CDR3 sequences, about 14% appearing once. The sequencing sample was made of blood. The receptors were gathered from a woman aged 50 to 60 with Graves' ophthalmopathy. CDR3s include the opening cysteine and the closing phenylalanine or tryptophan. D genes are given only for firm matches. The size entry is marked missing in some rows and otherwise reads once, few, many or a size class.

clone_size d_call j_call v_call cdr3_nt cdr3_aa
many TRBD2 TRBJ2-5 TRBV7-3 TGTGCCAGCACCCTCAGCGGGAGGCTAGGAGAGACCCAGTACTTC CASTLSGRLGETQYF
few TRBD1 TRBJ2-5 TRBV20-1 TGCAGTGCAGAGGACAGGGGCCAAGAGACCCAGTACTTC CSAEDRGQETQYF
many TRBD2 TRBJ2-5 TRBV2 TGTGCCAGCAGTGTGGGACTAGAAGAGACCCAGTACTTC CASSVGLEETQYF
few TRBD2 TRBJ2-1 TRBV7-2 TGTGCCAGCAGTTCCCCGGGACTAGCGGGAGAGAATGAGCAGTTCTTC CASSSPGLAGENEQFF
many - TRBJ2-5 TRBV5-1 TGCGCCAGCAGCTCGGACATAGAGACCCAGTACTTC CASSSDIETQYF
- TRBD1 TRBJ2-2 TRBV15 TGTGCCACCAGCAGAGATCCCGGGACAGGGACCACCGGGGAGCTGTTTTTT CATSRDPGTGTTGELFF
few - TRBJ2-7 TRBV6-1 TGTGCCAGCAAGCCGGACAGCTCCTACGAGCAGTACTTC CASKPDSSYEQYF
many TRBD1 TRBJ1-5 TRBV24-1 TGTGCCACCAGTGATTCTCCCGGGACAGGGATCGTTAATCAGCCCCAGCATTTT CATSDSPGTGIVNQPQHF
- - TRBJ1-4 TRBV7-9 TGTGCCAGCAGGAGGGGGGACTCGGGTGAAAAACTGTTTTTT CASRRGDSGEKLFF
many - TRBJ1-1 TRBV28 TGTGCCAGCAGCTCTGGACGGAGGAACACTGAAGCTTTCTTT CASSSGRRNTEAFF
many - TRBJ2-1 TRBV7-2 TGTGCCAGCAGGGACCGGGACACCTACAATGAGCAGTTCTTC CASRDRDTYNEQFF
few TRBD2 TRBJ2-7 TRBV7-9 TGTGCCAGCAGCTCACGAGTCGGAGGACTAGCGGGAGGGCAGGTCTACGAGCAGTACTTC CASSSRVGGLAGGQVYEQYF
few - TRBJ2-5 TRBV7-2 TGTGCCAGCAGCTTCTACGGAGAGACCCAGTACTTC CASSFYGETQYF
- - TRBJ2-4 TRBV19 TGTGCCAGTACCTCAACCGGGACGGTAAACATTCAGTACTTC CASTSTGTVNIQYF
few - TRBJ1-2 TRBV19 TGTGCCAGTAGTACAGGGGTCCTCGGTAACTATGGCTACACCTTC CASSTGVLGNYGYTF
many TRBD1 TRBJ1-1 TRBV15 TGTGCCACCAGTCCGGGACAGGGGACCATGAACACTGAAGCTTTCTTT CATSPGQGTMNTEAFF
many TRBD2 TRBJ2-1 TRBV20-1 TGCAGTGCTAGGGGACTAGCGGGAGTGCTCAATGAGCAGTTCTTC CSARGLAGVLNEQFF
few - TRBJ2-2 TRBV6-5 TGTGCCAGCAGTTACTCGGACACCATTCACGGGGAGCTGTTTTTT CASSYSDTIHGELFF
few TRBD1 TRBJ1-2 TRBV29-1 TGCAGCGCTAACCCACTTACCGGGACAGATAACTATGGCTACACCTTC CSANPLTGTDNYGYTF
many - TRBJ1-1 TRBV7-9 TGTGCCAGCAGCCATAACAGGGCAGGGGTGAACACTGAAGCTTTCTTT CASSHNRAGVNTEAFF
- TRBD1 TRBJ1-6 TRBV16 TGTGCCAGCACCGACAGGGGCTCCTATAATTCACCCCTCCACTTT CASTDRGSYNSPLHF
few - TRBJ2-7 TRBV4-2 TGTGCCAGCAGCCACGTGACTAGTCTCACCTACGAGCAGTACTTC CASSHVTSLTYEQYF
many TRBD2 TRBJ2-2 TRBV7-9 TGTGCCAGCAGCACCCCTAGCGGGAGTCGGACCGGGGAGCTGTTTTTT CASSTPSGSRTGELFF
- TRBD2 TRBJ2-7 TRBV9 TGTGCCAGCAGCCCTCGGACTAGCGGGGCCTGCGAGCAGTACTTC CASSPRTSGACEQYF
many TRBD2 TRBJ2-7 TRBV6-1 TGTGCCAGCAGGGGCCTTCCCGGGACTAGCGGGAGGTCCTACGAGCAGTACTTC CASRGLPGTSGRSYEQYF
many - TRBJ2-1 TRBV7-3 TGTGCCAGCAGCTCTAGGAACCGGGACACTTACAATGAGCAGTTCTTC CASSSRNRDTYNEQFF
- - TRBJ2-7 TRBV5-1 TGCGCCAGCAGCCCGGACTGGAGCTCCTGCGAGCAGTACTTC CASSPDWSSCEQYF
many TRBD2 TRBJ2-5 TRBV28 TGTGCCAGCAGCCTTGGGACTAGCGGAGTCCAAGAGACCCAGTACTTC CASSLGTSGVQETQYF
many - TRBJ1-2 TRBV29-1 TGCAGCGTTCGTAAGGACGCTAACTATGGCTACACCTTC CSVRKDANYGYTF
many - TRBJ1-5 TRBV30 TGTGCCTGGAGTGTAGGACCGACCCTAAAAGCCCAGCATTTT CAWSVGPTLKAQHF
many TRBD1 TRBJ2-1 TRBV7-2 TGTGCCAGCAGCTTAGCCAGGGGGCTCCCAGCCAATGAGCAGTTCTTC CASSLARGLPANEQFF
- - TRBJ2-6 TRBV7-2 TGTGCCAGCAGTTTGATACCCGTGCTCTCTGGGGCCAACGTCCTGACTTTC CASSLIPVLSGANVLTF
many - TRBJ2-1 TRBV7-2 TGTGCCAGCAGTTACCCTGGTGGGGACAATGAGCAGTTCTTC CASSYPGGDNEQFF
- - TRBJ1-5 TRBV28 TGTGCCAGCAGTCCCCCCATGCAGCCCCAGCATTTT CASSPPMQPQHF
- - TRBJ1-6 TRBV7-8 TGTGCCAGCAGCCCCCCCCCAGTTTCACCCCTCCACTTT CASSPPPVSPLHF
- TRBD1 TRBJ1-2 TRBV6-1 TGTGCCAGCAGAACCCCCGGACAGGACTATGGCTACACCTTC CASRTPGQDYGYTF
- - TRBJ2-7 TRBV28 TGTGCCAGCAGTGCCTGGGGGGCAGGCGGAGCCTACGAGCAGTACTTC CASSAWGAGGAYEQYF
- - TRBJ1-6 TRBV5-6 TGTGCCAGCAACTCCCTCACGTCGGACAGCTCCTATAATTCACCCCTCCACTTT CASNSLTSDSSYNSPLHF
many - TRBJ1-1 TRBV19 TGTGCCAGTAGCCTGGTGCAGATCATGAACACTGAAGCTTTCTTT CASSLVQIMNTEAFF
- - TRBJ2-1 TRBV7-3 TGTGCCAGCAGCTTAGAGGCGAGCTCCTACAATGAGCAGTTCTTC CASSLEASSYNEQFF
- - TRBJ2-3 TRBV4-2 TGTGCCAGCAGCCAATCGGACTGGGTGATGGTGGGTACGCAGTATTTT CASSQSDWVMVGTQYF
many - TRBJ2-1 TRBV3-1 TGTGCCAGCAGCCAAGCCCCAGACAGGTGGCAGTTCTTC CASSQAPDRWQFF
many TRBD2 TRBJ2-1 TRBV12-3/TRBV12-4 TGTGCCAGCAGTTTGGCCAGCTTAGCGGGAGGGGTTGAGCAGTTCTTC CASSLASLAGGVEQFF
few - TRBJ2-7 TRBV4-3 TGCGCCAGCAGCCTTCATTCAGGGGCGGAGCAGTACTTC CASSLHSGAEQYF
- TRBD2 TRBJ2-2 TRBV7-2 TGTGCCAGCAGCACTCGGACTAGCGGGATTTCCCCCGGGGAGCTGTTTTTT CASSTRTSGISPGELFF
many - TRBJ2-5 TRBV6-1 TGTGCCAGCACCCCCGCCTGGACCACAGAGACCCAGTACTTC CASTPAWTTETQYF
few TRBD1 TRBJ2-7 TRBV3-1 TGTGCCAGCAGCCAACTATTCCGAGGACAGGGGGGTGAGCAGTACTTC CASSQLFRGQGGEQYF
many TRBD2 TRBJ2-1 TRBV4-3 TGCGCCAGCAGCCAAGGACTAGCGGGAGTATGGGACAATGAGCAGTTCTTC CASSQGLAGVWDNEQFF
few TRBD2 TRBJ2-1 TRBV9 TGTGCCAGCAGCGTAACTCCAGGGACTAGCGGGAACAATGAGCAGTTCTTC CASSVTPGTSGNNEQFF